The rows below give T cell receptor beta chains drawn from one sample of a study of T cells in tuberculosis. Assay: immunoSEQ multiplex PCR; the TCRdb copy retains only in-frame clones and omits some. The sample shows about 40,000 clones, around 94% of them seen only once. This material consisted of PBMCs, taken at tuberculosis diagnosis. These receptors all come from an adult with tuberculosis. The CDR3 runs from the conserved cysteine through the conserved F or W. The D gene is left open where the match is weak. Size values are once, few and many counts, or a class for expanded clones, and some rows have none.

>-|TRBV25-1|TRBJ1-2|-
CASSPGGQGRLDGYTF
TGTGCCAGCAGCCCGGGGGGCCAGGGAAGGCTGGATGGCTACACCTTC
>-|TRBV4-2|TRBJ2-1|-
CASSQEGREASGEQFF
TGTGCCAGCAGCCAAGAAGGTCGGGAAGCGTCCGGTGAGCAGTTCTTC
>-|TRBV27|TRBJ1-3|-
CASSPRSGNTIYF
TGTGCCAGCAGTCCGCGCTCTGGAAACACCATATATTTT
>-|TRBV7-8|TRBJ2-7|-
CASSKQGGSAYEQYF
TGTGCCAGCAGCAAACAGGGTGGATCTGCCTACGAGCAGTACTTC
>TRBD1|TRBV5-1|TRBJ2-3|-
CASSDRGVVDTQYF
TGCGCCAGCTCCGACAGGGGGGTTGTGGATACGCAGTATTTT
>-|TRBV5-8|TRBJ1-6|-
CASSLVVHPGSSYNSPLHF
TGTGCCAGCAGCTTGGTGGTTCATCCGGGGAGCTCCTATAATTCACCCCTCCACTTT
>TRBD1|TRBV5-1|TRBJ2-1|-
CASSLATTGINEQFF
TGCGCCAGCAGCTTGGCAACGACAGGGATCAATGAGCAGTTCTTC
>TRBD2|TRBV5-1|TRBJ2-3|once
CASSVESGEVIDTQYF
TGCGCCAGCAGCGTAGAAAGCGGGGAGGTGATAGATACGCAGTATTTT
>-|TRBV13|TRBJ2-4|-
CASSSGLGDLLAKNIQYF
TGTGCCAGCAGCTCGGGACTTGGCGATTTATTAGCCAAAAACATTCAGTACTTC
>-|TRBV7-6|TRBJ2-3|-
CASSLSFGRWADTQYF
TGTGCCAGCAGCTTATCCTTTGGGAGGTGGGCAGATACGCAGTATTTT
>-|TRBV11-2|TRBJ1-1|-
CASSLPRQAHTEAFF
TGTGCCAGCAGCTTGCCAAGACAGGCACACACTGAAGCTTTCTTT
>-|TRBV7-9|TRBJ1-2|once
CASSAFPGAGDDYGYTF
TGTGCCAGCAGCGCCTTCCCAGGCGCCGGTGACGACTATGGCTACACCTTC
>TRBD1|TRBV7-2|TRBJ1-2|-
CASSPGQDSNYGYTF
TGTGCCAGCAGCCCTGGACAGGACTCTAACTATGGCTACACCTTC
>TRBD1|TRBV11-3|TRBJ2-7|-
CASSFLTGGGYEQYF
TGTGCCAGCAGCTTCCTTACAGGGGGCGGCTACGAGCAGTACTTC
>-|TRBV5-1|TRBJ2-7|-
CASSLVQAGNLPYEQYF
TGCGCCAGCAGCTTGGTCCAGGCCGGTAATCTCCCCTACGAGCAGTACTTC
>TRBD2|TRBV6-4|TRBJ2-3|-
CASSGGGSTDTQYF
TGTGCCAGCAGTGGGGGGGGGAGCACAGATACGCAGTATTTT
>-|TRBV7-3|TRBJ1-2|-
CASSPSTEAVRGYTF
TGTGCCAGCAGCCCTTCGACAGAGGCTGTTCGGGGCTACACCTTC
>TRBD1|TRBV19|TRBJ1-5|-
CASSMQGGQPQHF
TGTGCCAGTAGTATGCAGGGGGGCCAGCCCCAGCATTTT
>TRBD2|TRBV9|TRBJ2-3|-
CASSVVASGRADTQYF
TGTGCCAGCAGCGTAGTGGCTAGCGGGCGGGCAGATACGCAGTATTTT
>TRBD1|TRBV5-5|TRBJ1-1|-
CASSETPQGVNTEAFF
TGTGCCAGCAGCGAGACTCCACAGGGGGTGAACACTGAAGCTTTCTTT
>-|TRBV5-8|TRBJ1-6|-
CASSFRTGWNNSPLHF
TGTGCCAGCAGCTTCCGAACCGGGTGGAATAATTCACCCCTCCACTTT
>-|TRBV19|TRBJ2-2|-
CASSILTGTGELFF
TGTGCCAGTAGTATCTTAACAGGGACCGGGGAGCTGTTTTTT
>-|TRBV29-1|TRBJ1-2|once
CSVVAGADGYTF
TGCAGCGTTGTGGCGGGGGCGGATGGCTACACCTTC
>-|TRBV5-1|TRBJ1-6|-
CASSLDLPGGSPLHF
TGCGCCAGCAGCTTGGACCTTCCAGGAGGTTCACCCCTCCACTTT
>-|TRBV5-1|TRBJ1-1|-
CASSLATEVGTEAFF
TGCGCCAGCAGCTTGGCCACTGAGGTCGGGACTGAAGCTTTCTTT
>-|TRBV18|TRBJ1-1|-
CASSPLQGTNTEAFF
TGTGCCAGCTCACCACTGCAGGGTACGAACACTGAAGCTTTCTTT
>-|TRBV14|TRBJ2-7|-
CASSPRAQAFEQYF
TGTGCCAGCAGCCCCCGAGCACAGGCGTTCGAGCAGTACTTC
>TRBD1|TRBV7-3|TRBJ2-2|-
CASSSSDREAGELFF
TGTGCCAGCAGCTCCTCGGACAGGGAGGCCGGGGAGCTGTTTTTT
>-|TRBV6-5|TRBJ2-5|once
CASSYRRQIETQYF
TGTGCCAGCAGTTACCGGAGACAGATAGAGACCCAGTACTTC
>-|TRBV27|TRBJ1-2|-
CAGLEGYTF
TGTGCCGGCCTAGAGGGCTACACCTTC
>-|TRBV5-5|TRBJ1-6|-
CASSLSDSSYNSPLHF
TGTGCCAGCAGCTTGAGCGACAGCTCCTATAATTCACCCCTCCACTTT
>TRBD1|TRBV28|TRBJ1-6|-
CASRGDQGATAYNSPLHF
TGTGCCAGCAGGGGCGATCAGGGGGCTACGGCCTATAATTCACCCCTCCACTTT
>TRBD1|TRBV19|TRBJ1-1|-
CASSIDWTGVEAFF
TGTGCCAGTAGTATAGATTGGACAGGGGTTGAAGCTTTCTTT
>TRBD1|TRBV29-1|TRBJ2-3|few
CSLAGGVGKTTDTQYF
TGCAGCTTAGCAGGGGGCGTCGGGAAAACGACGGATACGCAGTATTTT
>TRBD2|TRBV10-2|TRBJ2-6|once
CASSVLAGGGANVLTF
TGCGCCAGCAGCGTTCTAGCGGGGGGCGGGGCCAACGTCCTGACTTTC
>TRBD1|TRBV5-5|TRBJ1-5|-
CASSRQGESNQPQHF
TGTGCCAGCAGCAGACAGGGGGAAAGCAATCAGCCCCAGCATTTT
>TRBD1|TRBV6-6|TRBJ2-7|-
CASSDRAEGAEQYF
TGTGCCAGCAGTGACAGGGCCGAAGGGGCCGAGCAGTACTTC
>TRBD1|TRBV5-1|TRBJ2-3|-
CASRLGGGDTQYF
TGCGCCAGCAGGCTAGGGGGCGGAGATACGCAGTATTTT
>-|TRBV27|TRBJ2-7|-
CASSFLGNEVEQYF
TGTGCCAGCAGTTTTTTGGGTAACGAGGTCGAGCAGTACTTC
>TRBD1|TRBV18|TRBJ1-2|-
CASSPDRDRVDGYTF
TGTGCCAGCTCACCCGACCGGGACAGGGTTGATGGCTACACCTTC
>-|TRBV5-5|TRBJ1-6|once
CASRLLGGSYNSPLHF
TGTGCCAGCAGGCTGCTCGGGGGGTCCTATAATTCACCCCTCCACTTT
>-|TRBV6-5|TRBJ2-1|-
CASHREAHEQFF
TGTGCCAGCCATAGAGAGGCGCATGAGCAGTTCTTC
>-|TRBV19|TRBJ1-5|once
CASSIRQNNQPQHF
TGTGCCAGTAGTATACGACAGAACAATCAGCCCCAGCATTTT
>TRBD1|TRBV30|TRBJ1-5|-
CAWSATGTGGSQPQHF
TGTGCCTGGAGCGCGACCGGGACAGGGGGCTCTCAGCCCCAGCATTTT
>TRBD2|TRBV10-3|TRBJ2-7|-
CAITSGGYEQYF
TGTGCCATCACTAGCGGGGGCTACGAGCAGTACTTC
>-|TRBV5-1|TRBJ1-6|-
CASSIWTKSTSYNSPLHF
TGCGCCAGCAGCATTTGGACAAAAAGCACCTCGTATAATTCACCCCTCCACTTT
>-|TRBV30|TRBJ1-2|-
CAWSVRRGGGDGYTF
TGTGCCTGGAGCGTCAGACGCGGGGGAGGAGATGGCTACACCTTC
>-|TRBV21-1|TRBJ1-3|once
CASSNGWTVIGNTIYF
TGTGCCAGCAGCAACGGCTGGACAGTTATAGGAAACACCATATATTTT
>-|TRBV11-2|TRBJ2-6|-
CASSSPRRANVLTF
TGTGCCAGCAGCTCCCCTCGTCGGGCCAACGTCCTGACTTTC